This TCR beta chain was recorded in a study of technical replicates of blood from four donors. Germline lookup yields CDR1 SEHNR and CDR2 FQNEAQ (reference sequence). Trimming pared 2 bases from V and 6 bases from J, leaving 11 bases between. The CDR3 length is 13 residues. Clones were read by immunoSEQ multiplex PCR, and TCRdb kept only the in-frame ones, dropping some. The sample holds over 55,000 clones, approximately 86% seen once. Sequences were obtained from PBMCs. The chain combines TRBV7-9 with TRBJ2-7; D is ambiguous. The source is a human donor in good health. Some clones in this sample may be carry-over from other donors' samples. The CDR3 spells CASSLLENREQYF. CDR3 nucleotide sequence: TGTGCCAGCAGCTTACTAGAAAACCGCGAGCAGTACTTC.